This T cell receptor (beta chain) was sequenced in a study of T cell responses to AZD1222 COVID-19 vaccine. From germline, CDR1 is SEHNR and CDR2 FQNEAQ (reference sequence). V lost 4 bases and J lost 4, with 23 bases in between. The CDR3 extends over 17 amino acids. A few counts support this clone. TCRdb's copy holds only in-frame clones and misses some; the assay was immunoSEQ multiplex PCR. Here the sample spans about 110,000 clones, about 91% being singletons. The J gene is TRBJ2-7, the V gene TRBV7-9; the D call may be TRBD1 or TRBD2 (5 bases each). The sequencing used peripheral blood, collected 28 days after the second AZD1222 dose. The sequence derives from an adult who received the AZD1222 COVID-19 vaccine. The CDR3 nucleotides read TGTGCCAGCAGCTCAATTGATGGGGGACCAGGGCAATACGAGCAGTACTTC. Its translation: CASSSIDGGPGQYEQYF.